A single sample gave rise to the 5 T cell receptor beta chains below, sequenced in a study of cytomegalovirus exposure and HLA in healthy donors. The PCR contained 60 Vbeta and 13 Jbeta primers. Method: immunoSEQ multiplex PCR; TCRdb's copy keeps in-frame clones and lacks some. The table lists more than 90,000 clones, 78% of them singletons. Sequencing was carried out using PBMCs. Every receptor here comes from a woman in her 40s in good health and CMV-seropositive.

This rearrangement joins TRBV4-1 to TRBJ2-7, with 12 bases identical to TRBD2. J gave up 6 bases and V 0 bases, and 12 bases lay outside the gene matches. The CDR3 runs to 18 residues. The germline V gene has CDR1 MGHRA and CDR2 YSYEKL. The CDR3 DNA sequence: TGCGCCAGCAGCCAAGATTTATTTGGGCTAGCGGGAGGGTTCGAGCAGTACTTC. The encoded protein is CASSQDLFGLAGGFEQYF.

The chain recombines TRBV28 with TRBJ2-3, with 15 positions matching TRBD2. CDR1 and CDR2 (germline): MDHEN, SYDVKM. V shed 7 bases and J 5 bases; nucleotides not matched to a gene: 7. The CDR3 contains 16 residues. The CDR3 region is CASNYRGLAGGDTQYF. For the CDR3, the DNA is TGTGCCAGCAACTACAGGGGACTAGCGGGAGGAGATACGCAGTATTTT.

This chain links TRBV7-9 with TRBJ2-2; 11 bases match TRBD1. CDR3 size: 15 residues. Trimming at V came to 3 bases and at J to 10 bases, leaving 7 bases not matched to a gene. Germline assignment: CDR1 SEHNR and CDR2 FQNEAQ (reference sequence). The CDR3 reads CASSLRTGGNAELFF. CDR3 in DNA: TGTGCCAGCAGCTTGCGGACAGGGGGCAACGCGGAGCTGTTTTTT.

The chain has TRBV27 and TRBJ1-5; D ambiguous. CDR1 and CDR2 from the germline V gene are MNHEY and SMNVEV (reference sequence). Trimming cost V 2 bases and J 0 bases, with 5 bases left between them. The CDR3 runs to 14 residues. The CDR3 protein is CASSLIHSNQPQHF. CDR3 DNA sequence: TGTGCCAGCAGTTTAATCCATAGCAATCAGCCCCAGCATTTT.

This chain connects TRBV4-1 to TRBJ1-4, with D hard to call. V dropped 3 bases and J dropped 8 bases, with 16 bases sitting between them. The CDR3 totals 15 residues. In germline, CDR1 is MGHRA, CDR2 YSYEKL. The CDR3 bases are TGCGCCAGCAGCCAGGGAGGGCAGGAGGGCGAAAAACTGTTTTTT. Amino acid sequence: CASSQGGQEGEKLFF.